The 15 T cell receptor beta chains presented below share a single source sample, sequenced in a study of blood T cell repertoires in COVID-19. Using immunoSEQ multiplex PCR, the repertoire was profiled, and TCRdb retains in-frame clones only, with some absent. In the table there are about 260,000 clones, about 82% of which are singletons. Sequenced: PBMCs or T cells enriched from blood (not recorded which). The receptors stem from a woman aged 45 to 65 who had recovered from COVID-19.

V and J are TRBV6-2 or TRBV6-3 and TRBJ1-1, with 7 bases matching TRBD1. Per the germline V gene, CDR1 is MNHEY and CDR2 is SVGEGT. The CDR3 is 16 residues long. The V segment lost 5 bases and the J segment 0 bases; nucleotides outside the gene matches: 9. The CDR3 loop reads CASSQRQGPMNTEAFF. In DNA, the CDR3 is TGTGCCAGCAGTCAGAGACAGGGCCCCATGAACACTGAAGCTTTCTTT.

The V call is TRBV5-4, the J call TRBJ2-5, with 7 bases aligning to TRBD1. With V trimmed by 1 base and J by 2 bases, 8 bases remained unmatched. There are 16 residues in the CDR3. Per the germline V gene, CDR1 is SGHNT and CDR2 is YYREEE (reference sequence). This CDR3 is CASSLLFRGRQETQYF. Here the CDR3 DNA reads TGTGCCAGCAGCTTGTTGTTTAGGGGGCGGCAAGAGACCCAGTACTTC.

This clone was observed a few times. This chain connects TRBV15 to TRBJ2-6; 7 bases line up with TRBD1. The CDR3 sequence is 17 residues long. Per germline, CDR1 LNHNV and CDR2 YYDKDF (reference sequence). Germline trimming cut 0 bases from V and 3 bases from J; bases unmatched to any gene: 5. CDR3 amino acids: CATSRDDRVGGANVLTF. The CDR3 bases are TGTGCCACCAGCAGAGATGACAGGGTTGGTGGGGCCAACGTCCTGACTTTC.

This chain uses TRBV7-2 with TRBJ1-6; 12 bases map to TRBD1. Germline V CDR1 and CDR2: SGHTA, FQGNSA. The V segment lost 5 bases and the J segment 11 bases; nucleotides outside the gene matches: 7. The length of the CDR3 is 15 residues. As DNA, the CDR3 is TGTGCCAGCAGCCCCGGGACAGGGGGCTTGACACCCCTCCACTTT. This sequence encodes CASSPGTGGLTPLHF.

The rearrangement uses TRBV28 and TRBJ2-7; possible D gene TRBD1, 6 bases. Trimming pared 5 bases from V and 4 bases from J, leaving 21 bases between. Germline lookup yields CDR1 MDHEN and CDR2 SYDVKM. The CDR3 totals 16 residues. DNA of the CDR3: TGTGCCAGCAGTGAATTCTCCACAGGGAAGAGGTACGAGCAGTACTTC. Protein product: CASSEFSTGKRYEQYF.

The rearrangement links TRBV20-1 to TRBJ1-1; a weak D match, TRBD1 (6 bases). The germline CDR1 and CDR2 sequences are DFQATT and SNEGSKA (reference sequence). Trimming shortened V by 4 bases and J by 9 bases, and 12 bases separated the two germline ends. There are 11 residues in the CDR3. The CDR3 nucleotides read TGCAGTGCTAACAGCGGGACAAAAGCTTTCTTT. Residues: CSANSGTKAFF.

The V gene is TRBV2, the J gene TRBJ1-4; possibly TRBD1 for D (5 bases). This CDR3 is built from 14 residues. Trimming cost V 8 bases and J 5 bases, with 15 bases left between them. The germline gives CDR1 SNHLY, CDR2 FYNNEI. The CDR3 DNA is TGTGCCAGCGGGGGGACCAGGTGGAATGAAAAACTGTTTTTT. The encoded protein is CASGGTRWNEKLFF.

The V and J genes are TRBV28 and TRBJ1-5; 9 nucleotides agree with TRBD1. V trimming: 5 bases; J trimming: 3 bases; junction bases outside the gene matches: 11. This CDR3 is built from 17 residues. CDR1 and CDR2 from the germline V gene are MDHEN and SYDVKM. DNA of the CDR3: TGTGCCAGCAGTCCTACTACGGGACAGGGCACCAATCAGCCCCAGCATTTT. It encodes CASSPTTGQGTNQPQHF.

The rearrangement joins TRBV28 to TRBJ1-6; 7 nucleotides align to TRBD1. The CDR3 has 15 residues. V shed 2 bases and J 10 bases; nucleotides not matched to a gene: 8. Germline CDR1 reads MDHEN; CDR2 reads SYDVKM. The CDR3 DNA is TGTGCCAGCAGTTTACGGGACAGCTTAAGCTCACCCCTCCACTTT. Amino acid sequence: CASSLRDSLSSPLHF.

The chain has TRBV7-9 and TRBJ1-6; 7 positions agree with TRBD1. The CDR3 runs to 15 residues. Germline loops: CDR1 SEHNR, CDR2 FQNEAQ (reference sequence). With 5 bases clipped from V and 7 bases from J, the junction kept 8 bases outside the gene matches. The CDR3 region has the DNA TGTGCCAGCAGCCGGAGAACAGGGGAAAATTCACCCCTCCACTTT. Translated, it gives CASSRRTGENSPLHF.

The chain is built from TRBV27 and TRBJ2-7, with TRBD2 matching 9 bases. V lost 6 bases and J lost 5; bases outside the gene matches: 8. Germline values: CDR1 MNHEY, CDR2 SMNVEV (reference sequence). The CDR3 is 14 residues long. Here the CDR3 reads CASRALAGRNEQYF. CDR3 sequence (DNA): TGTGCCAGCAGGGCTCTAGCGGGAAGGAACGAGCAGTACTTC.

The sample holds one count of this clone. The chain has TRBV6-5 and TRBJ1-2; D gene unclear. Germline values: CDR1 MNHEY, CDR2 SVGAGI. The CDR3 contains 13 residues. Trimming cost V 6 bases and J 6 bases, with 14 bases left between them. DNA of the CDR3: TGTGCCAGCAGGAGGGAGAGGATTGATGGCTACACCTTC. The encoded protein is CASRRERIDGYTF.

This clone was seen a few times. The chain is built from TRBV6-5 and TRBJ1-2, with D unresolved. The germline gives CDR1 MNHEY, CDR2 SVGAGI. The V end was cut by 1 base, the J end by 3 bases, with 6 bases between. This CDR3 spans 13 amino acids. CDR3 loop: CASSYYRYYGYTF. As DNA, the CDR3 is TGTGCCAGCAGTTACTACAGATACTATGGCTACACCTTC.

About this clone itself: At the DNA level, this CDR3 is encoded by other sequences in the same sample as well. V is TRBV7-3 and J is TRBJ2-1, with 10 positions matching TRBD2. The J segment lost 4 bases and the V segment lost 3 bases, leaving 3 bases of the junction unmatched. The CDR3 sequence is 15 residues long. Looked up from germline, CDR1 is SGHTA and CDR2 is FQGTGA. CDR3 in DNA: TGTGCCAGCAGCTTCACTAGCGGGGCATACAATGAGCAGTTCTTC. Protein: CASSFTSGAYNEQFF.

The chain recombines TRBV4-3 with TRBJ2-3; D gene uncertain. Looked up from germline, CDR1 is LGHNA and CDR2 is YSLEER. V gave up 0 bases and J gave up 6 bases, with 10 bases separating them. There are 14 residues in the CDR3. CDR3: CASSQDRGPDTQYF. The CDR3, as DNA: TGCGCCAGCAGCCAAGATCGTGGCCCCGATACGCAGTATTTT.